One TCR beta chain is described in this entry. The same CDR3 is also encoded by other DNA sequences in this sample. With 7 bases removed from V and 3 bases from J, the gap between germline ends came to 16 bases. This CDR3 has 14 residues. Germline V gene lookup returns CDR1 LNHDA and CDR2 SQIVND (reference sequence). In the authors' workflow: Estimation of nucleated cell counts relied on the amplification of reference gene primers. Sequenced by immunoSEQ multiplex PCR; TCRdb stores in-frame clones only, minus some. Clone size and V and J calls were adopted from that table, with D and trimming inferred from the DNA. In the table there are 200,000 or so clones, 70% to 85% of which are singletons. This entry belongs to a study of blood T cell repertoires in COVID-19. The overall study: COVID-19 samples, acute and convalescent, were from the United States, Italy and Spain.

The sequence was obtained from a human donor with acute or convalescent COVID-19. The donor label of this sample is uncertain. The chain uses TRBV19 and TRBJ2-7, with D possibly being TRBD1 (6 bases). Sequencing was performed on peripheral blood. CDR3 loop: CASTPGVGGYEQYF. DNA for the CDR3: TGTGCCAGTACCCCTGGAGTAGGGGGCTACGAGCAGTACTTC.